Each of the 12 T cell receptor beta chains below was sequenced from the same sample in a study of T cells in localized non-small cell lung cancer. Method: immunoSEQ multiplex PCR; TCRdb's copy keeps in-frame clones and lacks some. The sample has 40,000 to 65,000 clones, over 80% seen once. Sequenced material: peripheral blood mononuclear cells, taken before any cancer treatment. These receptors came from a man between 40 and 70 years old with stage III lung adenocarcinoma.

J is TRBJ2-1 and V is TRBV7-3; D is possibly TRBD1 (6 bases). CDR1 SGHTA and CDR2 FQGTGA come from the germline V gene. The CDR3 has 15 amino acids. V was trimmed by 3 bases and J by 7 bases, leaving 16 bases between them. The CDR3 bases are TGTGCCAGCAGCTTCACCCTGGGACAAAGGAATGAGCAGTTCTTC. Its translation is CASSFTLGQRNEQFF. Together with reference TRBV7-3 and TRBJ2-1, the CDR3 gives the full variable domain: GAGVSQTPSNKVTEKGKYVELRCDPISGHTALYWYRQSLGQGPEFLIYFQGTGAADDSGLPNDRFFAVRPEGSVSTLKIQRTERGDSAVYLCASSFTLGQRNEQFFGPGTRLTVL.

This chain joins TRBV15 and TRBJ2-1; TRBD1 matches 9 bases. CDR1 is LNHNV and CDR2 is YYDKDF in the germline V gene (reference sequence). J was trimmed by 2 bases and V by 1 base; bases with no gene match: 6. CDR3 size: 17 residues. CDR3 nucleotide sequence: TGTGCCACCAGCAGAGTCCCTACAGGGGGCACCTACAATGAGCAGTTCTTC. Encoded protein: CATSRVPTGGTYNEQFF. Variable domain in full (rest from reference TRBV15 and TRBJ2-1): DAMVIQNPRYQVTQFGKPVTLSCSQTLNHNVMYWYQQKSSQAPKLLFHYYDKDFNNEADTPDNFQSRRPNTSFCFLDIRSPGLGDTAMYLCATSRVPTGGTYNEQFFGPGTRLTVL.

This clone showed up just a few times. The genes are TRBV5-4 and TRBJ2-3, with D unclear. In germline, CDR1 is SGHNT, CDR2 YYREEE (reference sequence). V was clipped by 4 bases and J by 1 base, with 7 bases between them. The CDR3 spans 13 residues. This CDR3 is CASSLLGTDTQYF. The CDR3 DNA is TGTGCCAGCAGCCTACTCGGCACAGATACGCAGTATTTT.

V is TRBV9 and J is TRBJ2-6, with 7 bases lining up with TRBD2. This CDR3 is 14 amino acids long. J gave up 8 bases and V 2 bases, and 4 bases lay outside the gene matches. Germline-derived CDR1 and CDR2 are SGDLS and YYNGEE. This CDR3 is CASSVGRRTNVLTF. The CDR3 DNA sequence: TGTGCCAGCAGCGTCGGGAGGAGAACCAACGTCCTGACTTTC.

This rearrangement joins TRBV29-1 to TRBJ2-1; a weak D match, TRBD2 (5 bases). V dropped 3 bases and J dropped 4 bases, with 10 bases sitting between them. CDR1 and CDR2 from the germline V gene are SQVTM and ANQGSEA. CDR3 length equals 13 residues. The CDR3 DNA reads TGCAGCGTTGAGACTACCCGATACAATGAGCAGTTCTTC. It codes for CSVETTRYNEQFF.

J is TRBJ2-5 and V is TRBV7-9; weak D call: TRBD2 (6 bases). Trimming shortened V by 3 bases and J by 7 bases, and 15 bases separated the two germline ends. The germline V gene has CDR1 SEHNR and CDR2 FQNEAQ (reference sequence). The CDR3 has 14 residues. The CDR3 region is CASSFPGDLGTQYF. As DNA, the CDR3 is TGTGCCAGCAGCTTCCCGGGAGACTTGGGGACCCAGTACTTC.

This sequence joins TRBV10-3 and TRBJ2-1; TRBD1 or TRBD2 may be the D gene (5 bases each). Germline assignment: CDR1 ENHRY and CDR2 SYGVKD. V lost 7 bases, J lost 5 bases, and 12 bases lay in between. CDR3 length: 13 amino acids. The CDR3 here is CAIKRDGNNEQFF. For the CDR3, the DNA is TGTGCCATCAAGAGGGACGGGAACAATGAGCAGTTCTTC.

The V call is TRBV4-3, the J call TRBJ1-2; D call uncertain. This CDR3 has 17 residues. V gave up 0 bases and J gave up 0 bases, with 14 bases separating them. Germline V gene lookup returns CDR1 LGHNA and CDR2 YSLEER. CDR3 loop: CASSQDPVVAANYGYTF. CDR3 coding DNA: TGCGCCAGCAGCCAAGATCCGGTGGTGGCGGCTAACTATGGCTACACCTTC.

The rearrangement uses TRBV7-3 and TRBJ2-7, with 7 nucleotides matching TRBD1. Trimming removed 5 bases from V and 6 bases from J; junction bases left unmatched: 10. The CDR3 length is 14 residues. Germline values: CDR1 SGHTA, CDR2 FQGTGA. The CDR3 loop reads CASSPRQGPGEQYF. In DNA, the CDR3 is TGTGCCAGCAGCCCAAGACAGGGCCCCGGCGAGCAGTACTTC. Using reference TRBV7-3 and TRBJ2-7 for the parts outside the CDR3, the full variable domain is GAGVSQTPSNKVTEKGKYVELRCDPISGHTALYWYRQSLGQGPEFLIYFQGTGAADDSGLPNDRFFAVRPEGSVSTLKIQRTERGDSAVYLCASSPRQGPGEQYFGPGTRLTVT.

Comment on this clone: This sample also contains other DNA sequences that code for the same CDR3. The CDR3: CASSQGGGADTQYF. CDR3 DNA: TGCGCCAGCAGCCAAGGCGGCGGGGCAGATACGCAGTATTTT. This chain connects TRBV4-3 to TRBJ2-3; D possibly corresponds to TRBD2 (6 bases). Germline-derived CDR1 and CDR2 are LGHNA and YSLEER. CDR3 size: 14 residues. Trimming pared 1 base from V and 4 bases from J, leaving 9 bases between.

The chain links TRBV7-3 to TRBJ2-5, with a tentative D call TRBD2 (6 bases). The V end lost 1 base, the J end lost 2 bases, and 11 bases lay between the germline ends. The CDR3 has 15 amino acids. Germline V lookup: CDR1 SGHTA, CDR2 FQGTGA. The CDR3 sequence: CASSLRNGRQETQYF. The CDR3 nucleotides are TGTGCCAGCAGCTTAAGGAACGGGAGACAAGAGACCCAGTACTTC.

This clone has a single count. This sequence joins TRBV5-6 and TRBJ1-6; 9 bases match TRBD1. This CDR3 has 15 residues. The V gene's germline CDR1 is SGHDT and CDR2 YYEEEE. J gave up 9 bases and V 0 bases, and 4 bases lay outside the gene matches. CDR3 in DNA: TGTGCCAGCAGCTTGGGGGACAGGGCCATTTCACCCCTCCACTTT. Amino acid sequence: CASSLGDRAISPLHF.